This TCR beta chain was sequenced in a study of cytomegalovirus exposure and HLA in healthy donors. Study-wide results and limits: CMV serostatus was the sole immune exposure information available. When the data were analyzed later, several of the most significant clusters appeared to be linked to common viral pathogens. The authors assumed roughly uniform sequencing depth across donors for presence/absence analyses.

Unrecorded immune exposures were likely, despite nominal health at sampling. PCR amplification relied on 60 Vbeta primers (plus 13 Jbeta primers). Here immunoSEQ multiplex PCR was the method, and the copy in TCRdb shows in-frame clones only, minus some. The sample lists 100,000 to 150,000 clones, 65% to 80% seen once, with 13% in the top ten. With regard to this clone: Its target is unknown.

The receptor's source is a woman aged 55 to 70 in good health and CMV-seropositive. Sample: PBMCs.

The CDR3 here is CASSLGVTGWDTQYF. The CDR3, as DNA: TGTGCCAGCAGCTTAGGGGTCACGGGTTGGGATACGCAGTATTTT. This chain links TRBV7-8 with TRBJ2-3; D not certain. There are 15 residues in the CDR3. Trimming shortened V by 1 base and J by 6 bases, and 14 bases separated the two germline ends. CDR1 and CDR2 from the germline V gene are SGHVS and FQNEAQ.